These T cell receptor beta chains were read from a single sample in a study of T cell responses to AZD1222 COVID-19 vaccine. Measured with immunoSEQ multiplex PCR; TCRdb has only the in-frame clones, and not every one. In the table there are approximately 92,000 clones, roughly nine tenths of which are singletons. The source was peripheral blood, collected on day 0 of AZD1222 vaccination. These receptors originate from an adult in good health. CDR3s include the opening cysteine and the closing phenylalanine or tryptophan. A D gene is named only where the DNA matches it firmly. Clone sizes are given selectively: once, few, many, or a class where the clone is expanded.

D gene: TRBD2; V gene: TRBV28; clone size: NA; J gene: TRBJ2-3; CDR3 DNA: TGTGCCAGCACCCCCTCTCTAGCGGGAGTAACAGATACGCAGTATTTT; CDR3 protein: CASTPSLAGVTDTQYF
D gene: TRBD1; V gene: TRBV28; clone size: NA; J gene: TRBJ2-4; CDR3 DNA: TGTGCCAGCAGTCCCTACAGGGGGGCCAAAAACATTCAGTACTTC; CDR3 protein: CASSPYRGAKNIQYF
D gene: NA; V gene: TRBV2; clone size: NA; J gene: TRBJ1-3; CDR3 DNA: TGTGCCTCCTCTAGTGGAAACACCATATATTTT; CDR3 protein: CASSSGNTIYF
D gene: TRBD2; V gene: TRBV30; clone size: NA; J gene: TRBJ2-7; CDR3 DNA: TGTGCCCGACCGGGACTAGCGGGAGGCTTCGAGCAGTACTTC; CDR3 protein: CARPGLAGGFEQYF
D gene: TRBD2; V gene: TRBV4-3; clone size: NA; J gene: TRBJ2-1; CDR3 DNA: TGCGCCAGCAGCCAAGAAGCGGGCCGGGGGGTGGAAAGCTCCTACAATGAGCAGTTCTTC; CDR3 protein: CASSQEAGRGVESSYNEQFF
D gene: NA; V gene: TRBV25-1; clone size: few; J gene: TRBJ1-2; CDR3 DNA: TGTGCCAGCAGTGAAGGGTTCGGCTACACCTTC; CDR3 protein: CASSEGFGYTF
D gene: NA; V gene: TRBV4-1; clone size: once; J gene: TRBJ1-5; CDR3 DNA: TGCGCCAGCAGCCAAGCCCTGGACGGCCATGGACCCCAGCATTTT; CDR3 protein: CASSQALDGHGPQHF
D gene: NA; V gene: TRBV27; clone size: NA; J gene: TRBJ2-7; CDR3 DNA: TGTGCCAGCAGTTTATCCGGCCTGGAGCAGTACTTC; CDR3 protein: CASSLSGLEQYF
D gene: TRBD1; V gene: TRBV23-1; clone size: NA; J gene: TRBJ1-1; CDR3 DNA: TGCGCCAGCAGTCAGAGCCTCGGGGGAGAGGGGGCGCGAAGTTGTGGCCTCGGCGCTTTCTTT; CDR3 protein: CASSQSLGGEGARSCGLGAFF
D gene: TRBD1; V gene: TRBV7-9; clone size: NA; J gene: TRBJ1-3; CDR3 DNA: TGTGCCAGCAGCCGCGGACAGGGAGAAAGAAACACCATATATTTT; CDR3 protein: CASSRGQGERNTIYF
D gene: TRBD1; V gene: TRBV9; clone size: once; J gene: TRBJ1-2; CDR3 DNA: TGTGCCAGCAGCGTAGAGGGTCTGGGAACAGGGGGCGGTGGCTACACCTTC; CDR3 protein: CASSVEGLGTGGGGYTF
D gene: TRBD1; V gene: TRBV19; clone size: NA; J gene: TRBJ1-5; CDR3 DNA: TGTGCCAGTAGTATTTCAGGGGGCGTTGGGCAGCCCCAGCATTTT; CDR3 protein: CASSISGGVGQPQHF
D gene: NA; V gene: TRBV7-9; clone size: NA; J gene: TRBJ1-1; CDR3 DNA: TGTGCCAGCAGCCCCGGGCGGGCGGTTGAAGCTTTCTTT; CDR3 protein: CASSPGRAVEAFF
D gene: NA; V gene: TRBV5-4; clone size: NA; J gene: TRBJ2-5; CDR3 DNA: TGTGCCAGCAGCCAAGGGGGGCGGGGGCAGCAAGAGACCCAGTACTTC; CDR3 protein: CASSQGGRGQQETQYF
D gene: NA; V gene: TRBV4-3; clone size: NA; J gene: TRBJ1-6; CDR3 DNA: TGCGCCAGCAGCCAAGTTCCAGGGAAAGGTTCACCCCTCCACTTT; CDR3 protein: CASSQVPGKGSPLHF
D gene: NA; V gene: TRBV19; clone size: NA; J gene: TRBJ1-5; CDR3 DNA: TGTGCCAGTAGGGAGACAGGCTCATATAGCAATCAGCCCCAGCATTTT; CDR3 protein: CASRETGSYSNQPQHF
D gene: TRBD2; V gene: TRBV5-1; clone size: NA; J gene: TRBJ2-7; CDR3 DNA: TGCGCCGGTCTCCCTAGCGGGGATGACTTC; CDR3 protein: CAGLPSGDDF
D gene: NA; V gene: TRBV10-3; clone size: NA; J gene: TRBJ1-5; CDR3 DNA: TGTGCCATCGTCCAGGGGAACAATCAGCCCCAGCATTTT; CDR3 protein: CAIVQGNNQPQHF
D gene: NA; V gene: TRBV28; clone size: NA; J gene: TRBJ2-7; CDR3 DNA: TGTGCCAGCAATTTCCGGGGGTCACTCCCCTACGAGCAGTACTTC; CDR3 protein: CASNFRGSLPYEQYF
D gene: NA; V gene: TRBV12-3/TRBV12-4; clone size: once; J gene: TRBJ1-6; CDR3 DNA: TGTGCCAGCAGTTTAGAGGGGGATTCACCCCTCCACTTT; CDR3 protein: CASSLEGDSPLHF
D gene: TRBD1; V gene: TRBV18; clone size: NA; J gene: TRBJ2-7; CDR3 DNA: TGTGCCAGCTCGCCAACAGGGGCGGGTGAGCAGTACTTC; CDR3 protein: CASSPTGAGEQYF
D gene: NA; V gene: TRBV5-1; clone size: NA; J gene: TRBJ2-2; CDR3 DNA: TGCGCCAGCAGCCCTCAGACAGCGAACACCGGGGAGCTGTTTTTT; CDR3 protein: CASSPQTANTGELFF
D gene: NA; V gene: TRBV9; clone size: NA; J gene: TRBJ1-4; CDR3 DNA: TGTGCCAGCAGTAGGGGTAATGATGGCGAAAAACTGTTTTTT; CDR3 protein: CASSRGNDGEKLFF
D gene: TRBD1; V gene: TRBV5-1; clone size: NA; J gene: TRBJ2-7; CDR3 DNA: TGCGCCAGCAGCGCTCCCAGGGGACAGGGTTCCTACGAGCAGTACTTC; CDR3 protein: CASSAPRGQGSYEQYF
D gene: TRBD1; V gene: TRBV19; clone size: NA; J gene: TRBJ1-5; CDR3 DNA: TGTGCCAGTTCCCGGACAGGGTACCAGCCCCAGCATTTT; CDR3 protein: CASSRTGYQPQHF
D gene: TRBD1; V gene: TRBV6-5; clone size: NA; J gene: TRBJ1-5; CDR3 DNA: TGTGCCAGCAGCACGACAGGGGCAGGACAGCCCCAGCATTTT; CDR3 protein: CASSTTGAGQPQHF
D gene: NA; V gene: TRBV18; clone size: NA; J gene: TRBJ1-1; CDR3 DNA: TGTGCCAGCTCACCAGGGCGGGGCTCTGAAGCTTTCTTT; CDR3 protein: CASSPGRGSEAFF
D gene: TRBD1; V gene: TRBV7-8; clone size: NA; J gene: TRBJ1-2; CDR3 DNA: TGTGCCAGCAGACAGACAGGGGAGGACTATGGCTACACCTTC; CDR3 protein: CASRQTGEDYGYTF
D gene: NA; V gene: TRBV25-1; clone size: NA; J gene: TRBJ1-4; CDR3 DNA: TGTGCCAGCAGTGAGGCCTATGAAAAACTGTTTTTT; CDR3 protein: CASSEAYEKLFF
D gene: NA; V gene: TRBV7-9; clone size: NA; J gene: TRBJ1-2; CDR3 DNA: TGTGCCAGCAGCTTTGGGACTACTAACTATGGCTACACCTTC; CDR3 protein: CASSFGTTNYGYTF
D gene: TRBD1; V gene: TRBV5-1; clone size: few; J gene: TRBJ2-3; CDR3 DNA: TGCGCCAGCCGCGAGGGGGCGATGACAGATACGCAGTATTTT; CDR3 protein: CASREGAMTDTQYF
D gene: NA; V gene: TRBV5-6; clone size: NA; J gene: TRBJ2-1; CDR3 DNA: TGTGCCAGCAGCTTGACCGGCGGGGCGAGCTCCTACAATGAGCAGTTCTTC; CDR3 protein: CASSLTGGASSYNEQFF
D gene: NA; V gene: TRBV13; clone size: NA; J gene: TRBJ2-6; CDR3 DNA: TGTGCCAGCAGGGTGTTCTCTGGGGCCAACGTCCTGACTTTC; CDR3 protein: CASRVFSGANVLTF
D gene: NA; V gene: TRBV7-3; clone size: NA; J gene: TRBJ2-7; CDR3 DNA: TGTGCCAGCAGCTCCACAATGGGTAGCTTCGAGCAGTACTTC; CDR3 protein: CASSSTMGSFEQYF
D gene: NA; V gene: TRBV28; clone size: NA; J gene: TRBJ1-2; CDR3 DNA: TGTGCCAGCAGTCTCACGGGGGGAATACGTGGCTACACCTTC; CDR3 protein: CASSLTGGIRGYTF
D gene: NA; V gene: TRBV18; clone size: NA; J gene: TRBJ2-7; CDR3 DNA: TGTGCCAGCTCACTAAAACAGGGACCCTACGAGCAGTACTTC; CDR3 protein: CASSLKQGPYEQYF
D gene: NA; V gene: TRBV7-2; clone size: NA; J gene: TRBJ1-5; CDR3 DNA: TGTGCCAGCAGGACCATTGGGCAAGATCAGCCCCAGCATTTT; CDR3 protein: CASRTIGQDQPQHF
D gene: TRBD1; V gene: TRBV5-6; clone size: once; J gene: TRBJ1-2; CDR3 DNA: TGTGCCAGCAGCGGGACAGGGGGAAGCTATGGCTACACCTTC; CDR3 protein: CASSGTGGSYGYTF
D gene: NA; V gene: TRBV7-3; clone size: NA; J gene: TRBJ1-1; CDR3 DNA: TGTGCCAGCAGCTTAGAGCTGCGCACTGAAGCTTTCTTT; CDR3 protein: CASSLELRTEAFF
D gene: TRBD2; V gene: TRBV5-1; clone size: NA; J gene: TRBJ2-1; CDR3 DNA: TGCGCCAGTACCGGGACTACCAACAATGAGCAGTTCTTC; CDR3 protein: CASTGTTNNEQFF
D gene: TRBD1; V gene: TRBV3-1/TRBV3-2; clone size: NA; J gene: TRBJ2-5; CDR3 DNA: TGTGCCAGCAGCCCCCGGACAGGGGACTTAGAGACCCAGTACTTC; CDR3 protein: CASSPRTGDLETQYF
D gene: TRBD1; V gene: TRBV28; clone size: NA; J gene: TRBJ1-1; CDR3 DNA: TGTGCCAGCCGGACAGGGGGGGTCACTGAAGCTTTCTTT; CDR3 protein: CASRTGGVTEAFF
D gene: NA; V gene: TRBV12-5; clone size: NA; J gene: TRBJ1-2; CDR3 DNA: TGTGCTAGTGCGGGAGTAAGCTATGGCTACACCTTC; CDR3 protein: CASAGVSYGYTF
D gene: TRBD1; V gene: TRBV19; clone size: NA; J gene: TRBJ2-7; CDR3 DNA: TGTGCCAGTAGTCCAAGGGGGCAGGGCTTTTGGACCTACGAGCAGTACTTC; CDR3 protein: CASSPRGQGFWTYEQYF
D gene: NA; V gene: TRBV7-2; clone size: few; J gene: TRBJ2-2; CDR3 DNA: TGTGCCAGCAGGTCCCAGGGGGGCCGGAACACCGGGGAGCTGTTTTTT; CDR3 protein: CASRSQGGRNTGELFF
D gene: NA; V gene: TRBV3-1/TRBV3-2; clone size: NA; J gene: TRBJ1-2; CDR3 DNA: TGTGCCAGCAGCCAAGATTCCGGGGGAAGGGGCTACACCTTC; CDR3 protein: CASSQDSGGRGYTF
D gene: TRBD2; V gene: TRBV3-1/TRBV3-2; clone size: NA; J gene: TRBJ2-1; CDR3 DNA: TGTGCCAGCAGCCACTTAGCGGGAGGGCACAATGAGCAGTTCTTC; CDR3 protein: CASSHLAGGHNEQFF
D gene: NA; V gene: TRBV6-5; clone size: NA; J gene: TRBJ1-1; CDR3 DNA: TGTGCCAGCAGTTACTCAGGGACACCGAACACTGAAGCTTTCTTT; CDR3 protein: CASSYSGTPNTEAFF
D gene: TRBD1; V gene: TRBV5-6; clone size: NA; J gene: TRBJ1-5; CDR3 DNA: TGTGCCAGCAGCTGGGGACAGGGACGCAATCAGCCCCAGCATTTT; CDR3 protein: CASSWGQGRNQPQHF
D gene: NA; V gene: TRBV19; clone size: once; J gene: TRBJ1-5; CDR3 DNA: TGTGCCAGTAGTTCCTTACGGGCCGACTGGGATCAGCCCCAGCATTTT; CDR3 protein: CASSSLRADWDQPQHF
D gene: TRBD1; V gene: TRBV4-2; clone size: NA; J gene: TRBJ2-7; CDR3 DNA: TGTGCCAGCAGCCCAGGACAGGGTAGGGCCTACGAGCAGTACTTC; CDR3 protein: CASSPGQGRAYEQYF
D gene: TRBD1; V gene: TRBV30; clone size: NA; J gene: TRBJ2-3; CDR3 DNA: TGTGCCTGGACAGGGGGCCCAGATACGCAGTATTTT; CDR3 protein: CAWTGGPDTQYF
D gene: TRBD1; V gene: TRBV5-5; clone size: NA; J gene: TRBJ1-4; CDR3 DNA: TGTGCCAGCAGCTCGCGGGACAGGGGAAATGAAAAACTGTTTTTT; CDR3 protein: CASSSRDRGNEKLFF
D gene: NA; V gene: TRBV27; clone size: NA; J gene: TRBJ1-5; CDR3 DNA: TGTGCCAGCGCGATCGGCAATCAGCCCCAGCATTTT; CDR3 protein: CASAIGNQPQHF
D gene: TRBD2; V gene: TRBV28; clone size: NA; J gene: TRBJ2-7; CDR3 DNA: TGTGCCAGCAGTCCCGTAGGGACTAGCGGGAGCTACGAGCAGTACTTC; CDR3 protein: CASSPVGTSGSYEQYF